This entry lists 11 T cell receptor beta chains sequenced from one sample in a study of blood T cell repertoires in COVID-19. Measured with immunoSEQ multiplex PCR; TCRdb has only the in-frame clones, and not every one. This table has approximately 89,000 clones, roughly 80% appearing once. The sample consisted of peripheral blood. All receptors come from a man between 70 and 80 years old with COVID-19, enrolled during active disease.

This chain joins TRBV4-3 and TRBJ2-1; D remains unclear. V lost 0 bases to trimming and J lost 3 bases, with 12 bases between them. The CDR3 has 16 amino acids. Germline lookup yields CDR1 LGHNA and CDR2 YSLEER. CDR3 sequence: CASSQDRRLFYNEQFF. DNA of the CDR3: TGCGCCAGCAGCCAAGATAGGCGACTCTTCTACAATGAGCAGTTCTTC.

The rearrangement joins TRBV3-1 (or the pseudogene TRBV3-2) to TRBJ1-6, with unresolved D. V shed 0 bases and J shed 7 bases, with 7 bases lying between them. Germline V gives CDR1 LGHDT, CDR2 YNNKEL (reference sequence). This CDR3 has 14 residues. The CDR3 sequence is CASSQDVRNSPLHF. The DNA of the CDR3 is TGTGCCAGCAGCCAAGATGTGAGAAATTCACCCCTCCACTTT.

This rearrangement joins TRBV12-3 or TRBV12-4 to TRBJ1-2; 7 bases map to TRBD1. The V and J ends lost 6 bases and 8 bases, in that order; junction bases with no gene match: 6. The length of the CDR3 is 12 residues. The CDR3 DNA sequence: TGTGCCAGCAGCACAGGGGTAAGAGGCTACACCTTC. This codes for CASSTGVRGYTF.

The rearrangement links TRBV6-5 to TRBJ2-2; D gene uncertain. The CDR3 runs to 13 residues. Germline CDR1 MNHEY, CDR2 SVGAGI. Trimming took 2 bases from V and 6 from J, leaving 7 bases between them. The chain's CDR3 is CASSYKLAGELFF. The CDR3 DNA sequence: TGTGCCAGCAGTTACAAGCTAGCCGGGGAGCTGTTTTTT.

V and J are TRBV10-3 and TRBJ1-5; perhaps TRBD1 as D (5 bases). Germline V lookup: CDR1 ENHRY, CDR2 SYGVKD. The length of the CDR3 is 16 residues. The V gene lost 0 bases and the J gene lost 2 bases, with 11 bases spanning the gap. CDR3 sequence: CAISESRGNGNQPQHF. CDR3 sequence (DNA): TGTGCCATCAGTGAGTCGCGGGGGAACGGCAATCAGCCCCAGCATTTT.

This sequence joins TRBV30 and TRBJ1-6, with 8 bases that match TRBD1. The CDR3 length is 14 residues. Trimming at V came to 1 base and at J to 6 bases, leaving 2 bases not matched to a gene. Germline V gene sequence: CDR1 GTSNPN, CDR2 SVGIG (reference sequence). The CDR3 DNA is TGTGCCTGGAGTGGGACAGGGTTTAATTCACCCCTCCACTTT. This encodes CAWSGTGFNSPLHF.

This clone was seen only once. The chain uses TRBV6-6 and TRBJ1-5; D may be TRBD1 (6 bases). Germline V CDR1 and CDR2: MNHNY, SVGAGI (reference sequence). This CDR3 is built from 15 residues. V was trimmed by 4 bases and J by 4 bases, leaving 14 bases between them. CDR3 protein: CASSSNGQRNQPQHF. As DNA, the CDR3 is TGTGCCAGCAGTTCAAACGGACAGCGAAATCAGCCCCAGCATTTT.

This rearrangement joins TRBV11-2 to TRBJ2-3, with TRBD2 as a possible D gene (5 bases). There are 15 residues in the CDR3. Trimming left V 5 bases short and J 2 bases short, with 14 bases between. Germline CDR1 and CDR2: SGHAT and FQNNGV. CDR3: CASSAREAATDTQYF. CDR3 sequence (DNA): TGTGCCAGCAGCGCTCGAGAAGCGGCCACAGATACGCAGTATTTT.

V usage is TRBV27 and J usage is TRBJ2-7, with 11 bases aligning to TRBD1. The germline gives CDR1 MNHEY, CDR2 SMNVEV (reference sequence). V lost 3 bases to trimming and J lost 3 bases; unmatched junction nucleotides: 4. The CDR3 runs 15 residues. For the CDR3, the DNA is TGTGCCAGCAGTTTGGGGGGGACAGGGGGCTACGAGCAGTACTTC. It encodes CASSLGGTGGYEQYF.

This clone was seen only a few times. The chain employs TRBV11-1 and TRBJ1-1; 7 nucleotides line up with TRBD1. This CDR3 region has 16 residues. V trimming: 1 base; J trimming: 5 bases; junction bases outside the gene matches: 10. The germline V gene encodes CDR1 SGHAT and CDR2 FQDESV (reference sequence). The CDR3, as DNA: TGTGCCAGCAGCTTAGACCTTGGGCAGGGGGATACTGAAGCTTTCTTT. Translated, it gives CASSLDLGQGDTEAFF.

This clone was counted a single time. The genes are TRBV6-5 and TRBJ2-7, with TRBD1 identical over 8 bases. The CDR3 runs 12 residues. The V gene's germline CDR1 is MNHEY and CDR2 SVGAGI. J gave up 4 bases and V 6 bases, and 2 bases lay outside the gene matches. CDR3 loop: CASSRTGYEQYF. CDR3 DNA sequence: TGTGCCAGCAGCAGGACAGGGTACGAGCAGTACTTC.